Listed below are T cell receptor beta chains from one sample, sequenced in a study of blood T cell repertoires in COVID-19. Sequencing was performed with immunoSEQ multiplex PCR; in TCRdb, only in-frame clones are kept and a portion is missing. The table has tens of thousands of clones, just over 85% seen once. Sequenced input: peripheral blood. These receptors all come from a human donor in a cohort sampled during active COVID-19. The CDR3 runs from the conserved cysteine through the conserved F or W. The D gene is left open where the match is weak. Size is omitted from some rows. Given values are once, few, many or a class for expanded clones.

CDR3 | DNA | V | size | D | J
CASSSTGLAGKTNYNEQFF | TGTGCCAGCAGTTCCACGGGACTAGCGGGAAAAACCAACTACAATGAGCAGTTCTTC | TRBV27 | NA | TRBD2 | TRBJ2-1
CASSGTGVREKLFF | TGTGCCAGCAGTGGTACCGGGGTGAGGGAAAAACTGTTTTTT | TRBV2 | once | NA | TRBJ1-4
CASSPLKAGGDKAFF | TGTGCCAGCAGCCCTTTAAAGGCAGGGGGAGATAAGGCTTTCTTT | TRBV3-1/TRBV3-2 | NA | TRBD1 | TRBJ1-1
CASSFARGRTEAFF | TGCGCCAGCAGCTTCGCCAGGGGGAGGACTGAAGCTTTCTTT | TRBV5-1 | NA | TRBD1 | TRBJ1-1
CASSEGWTGGDQPQHF | TGTGCCAGCAGTGAAGGGTGGACAGGGGGAGATCAGCCCCAGCATTTT | TRBV6-1 | NA | TRBD1 | TRBJ1-5
CSVEPQWSFGVTEQFF | TGCAGCGTTGAACCTCAGTGGAGTTTTGGCGTTACGGAGCAGTTCTTC | TRBV29-1 | once | NA | TRBJ2-1
CASSVGGTGISYEQYF | TGTGCCAGCAGCGTAGGAGGGACAGGGATCTCCTACGAGCAGTACTTC | TRBV9 | few | TRBD1 | TRBJ2-7
CASSTRDVSGTYQETQYF | TGTGCCAGCAGCACACGGGATGTTAGCGGGACGTACCAAGAGACCCAGTACTTC | TRBV9 | NA | TRBD2 | TRBJ2-5
CASSFSTRGNTEAFF | TGTGCCAGCAGCTTTTCGACCAGGGGCAACACCGAAGCTTTCTTT | TRBV5-4 | NA | NA | TRBJ1-1
CASSQDAGPGEQYF | TGTGCCAGCAGCCAAGACGCGGGGCCGGGGGAGCAGTACTTC | TRBV3-1/TRBV3-2 | few | NA | TRBJ2-7
CASSPRGLYSGNTIYF | TGTGCCAGCAGCCCCAGAGGGTTGTACTCTGGAAACACCATATATTTT | TRBV7-9 | NA | NA | TRBJ1-3
CASSYTVNTGELFF | TGTGCCAGCAGTTACACGGTCAACACCGGGGAGCTGTTTTTT | TRBV6-2/TRBV6-3 | NA | NA | TRBJ2-2
CASSQDGRGSYGYTF | TGTGCCAGCAGCCAAGATGGCCGGGGGAGCTATGGCTACACCTTC | TRBV4-2 | NA | NA | TRBJ1-2
CASRWTGALEQYF | TGCGCCAGCAGGTGGACAGGGGCCCTCGAGCAGTACTTC | TRBV5-1 | once | TRBD1 | TRBJ2-7
CASSPTALYGYTF | TGTGCCAGCAGCCCGACAGCTCTCTATGGCTACACCTTC | TRBV11-1 | NA | NA | TRBJ1-2
CASRRASGEQETQYF | TGTGCCAGCAGGCGAGCTAGCGGGGAGCAAGAGACCCAGTACTTC | TRBV27 | NA | TRBD2 | TRBJ2-5
CASSSSAGGPTDTQYF | TGCGCCAGCAGCTCGTCAGCGGGAGGGCCGACAGATACGCAGTATTTT | TRBV5-1 | NA | TRBD2 | TRBJ2-3
CASSLPGREKLFF | TGTGCCAGCAGCTTGCCAGGGCGAGAAAAACTGTTTTTT | TRBV5-6 | NA | NA | TRBJ1-4
CASSGWTSGGEDTQYF | TGTGCCAGCAGCGGATGGACTAGCGGGGGTGAAGATACGCAGTATTTT | TRBV5-4 | NA | TRBD2 | TRBJ2-3
CASSFTGGAANSPLHF | TGCGCCAGCAGCTTTACAGGGGGCGCGGCGAATTCACCCCTCCACTTT | TRBV5-1 | few | TRBD1 | TRBJ1-6
CASSPLDGLTLSGNTIYF | TGTGCCAGCAGCCCCCTCGATGGACTGACCCTCTCTGGAAACACCATATATTTT | TRBV3-1/TRBV3-2 | few | NA | TRBJ1-3
CASAGTGSNIQYF | TGTGCCAGCGCGGGGACAGGGTCGAACATTCAGTACTTC | TRBV9 | NA | TRBD1 | TRBJ2-4
CASSSGTGGLANYGYTF | TGTGCCAGCAGCTCCGGGACAGGGGGCTTAGCTAACTATGGCTACACCTTC | TRBV7-8 | NA | TRBD1 | TRBJ1-2
CASSHGRGNTEAFF | TGTGCCAGCAGCCACGGAAGGGGGAACACTGAAGCTTTCTTT | TRBV11-2 | NA | NA | TRBJ1-1
CASRQGLEKLFF | TGTGCCAGCAGACAGGGGCTTGAAAAACTGTTTTTT | TRBV3-1/TRBV3-2 | once | TRBD1 | TRBJ1-4
CASTNDRANTEAFF | TGTGCCAGCACCAATGACAGGGCCAACACTGAAGCTTTCTTT | TRBV6-5 | NA | TRBD1 | TRBJ1-1
CATSDLQQGGTDTQYF | TGTGCCACCAGTGATTTGCAACAGGGGGGCACAGATACGCAGTATTTT | TRBV24-1 | NA | TRBD1 | TRBJ2-3
CASSLGGDAHNEQFF | TGTGCCAGCAGCTTAGGGGGGGATGCCCACAATGAGCAGTTCTTC | TRBV7-9 | once | NA | TRBJ2-1
CASSIDRGQGYGYTF | TGTGCCAGCAGCATCGACAGGGGTCAAGGGTACGGCTACACCTTC | TRBV2 | NA | TRBD1 | TRBJ1-2
CASSQERDQPQHF | TGTGCCAGCAGTCAAGAGAGGGATCAGCCCCAGCATTTT | TRBV3-1/TRBV3-2 | NA | NA | TRBJ1-5
CASRGIGIYEQYF | TGCGCCAGCCGGGGGATCGGGATCTACGAGCAGTACTTC | TRBV5-1 | NA | NA | TRBJ2-7
CASSETGGDGEKLFF | TGTGCCAGCAGCGAGACAGGGGGAGATGGTGAAAAACTGTTTTTT | TRBV9 | NA | TRBD1 | TRBJ1-4
CASSEAPTGPGYTF | TGTGCCAGCAGTGAAGCCCCGACAGGGCCTGGCTACACCTTC | TRBV2 | NA | TRBD1 | TRBJ1-2
CASGTGQGGYEQYF | TGTGCTAGTGGTACGGGACAGGGGGGCTACGAGCAGTACTTC | TRBV12-5 | NA | TRBD1 | TRBJ2-7
CASSLTSGGFNEQFF | TGTGCCAGCAGCCTCACTAGCGGGGGGTTCAATGAGCAGTTCTTC | TRBV6-4 | NA | TRBD2 | TRBJ2-1
CATSDYDRGSSADTQYF | TGTGCCACCAGTGATTACGACAGGGGGTCCTCGGCAGATACGCAGTATTTT | TRBV24-1 | NA | TRBD1 | TRBJ2-3
CASSRRQGADYNEQFF | TGTGCCAGCTCACGAAGACAGGGGGCTGACTACAATGAGCAGTTCTTC | TRBV18 | once | TRBD1 | TRBJ2-1
CSASKLAGGEQYF | TGCAGTGCTAGTAAACTAGCGGGAGGCGAGCAGTACTTC | TRBV20-1 | NA | TRBD2 | TRBJ2-7
CASSWDSGTSGPPEYF | TGCGCCAGCAGCTGGGACTCCGGGACTAGCGGACCCCCGGAGTACTTC | TRBV5-1 | NA | TRBD2 | TRBJ2-7
CASSPTSSYEQYF | TGTGCCAGCTCCCCCACAAGCTCCTACGAGCAGTACTTC | TRBV18 | NA | NA | TRBJ2-7
CASSEGGKGATQYF | TGCGCCAGCAGCGAGGGCGGGAAAGGGGCTACGCAGTATTTT | TRBV4-1 | NA | NA | TRBJ2-3
CARTGGETQYF | TGTGCCCGGACAGGGGGGGAGACCCAGTACTTC | TRBV30 | NA | TRBD1 | TRBJ2-5
CASSQRQARGYTF | TGTGCCAGCAGCCAGAGACAGGCACGGGGCTACACCTTC | TRBV5-5 | NA | NA | TRBJ1-2
CASSAGKTGSLDEQFF | TGTGCCAGCTCAGCAGGAAAGACAGGCTCTTTAGATGAGCAGTTCTTC | TRBV18 | NA | NA | TRBJ2-1
CASSGIGITDTQYF | TGTGCCAGCAGCGGGATTGGGATTACAGATACGCAGTATTTT | TRBV6-5 | NA | NA | TRBJ2-3
CASRRTSGEGSGANVLTF | TGTGCCAGTAGAAGGACTAGCGGGGAGGGCTCTGGGGCCAACGTCCTGACTTTC | TRBV19 | NA | TRBD2 | TRBJ2-6
CASSIGLAGGLEQFF | TGTGCCAGCAGCATCGGACTAGCGGGGGGCCTGGAGCAGTTCTTC | TRBV7-9 | NA | TRBD2 | TRBJ2-1
CASSDTVPDEKLFF | TGTGCCAGCAGTGATACAGTTCCCGATGAAAAACTGTTTTTT | TRBV2 | NA | NA | TRBJ1-4
CASRRGQANTGELFF | TGTGCCAGCAGACGGGGACAGGCGAACACCGGGGAGCTGTTTTTT | TRBV7-9 | few | TRBD1 | TRBJ2-2
CASSLVGQPGGKLFF | TGTGCCAGCAGCTTGGTCGGCCAGCCCGGCGGGAAACTGTTTTTT | TRBV5-6 | NA | NA | TRBJ1-4
CASSLSGVQETQYF | TGTGCCAGCAGCCTTAGCGGGGTTCAAGAGACCCAGTACTTC | TRBV7-9 | NA | TRBD2 | TRBJ2-5
CASSPWGREEVQYF | TGTGCCAGCAGTCCCTGGGGCAGGGAAGAGGTTCAGTACTTC | TRBV27 | NA | NA | TRBJ2-4
CASSRGTDQETQYF | TGCGCCAGCAGCCGGGGGACAGACCAAGAGACCCAGTACTTC | TRBV5-1 | NA | NA | TRBJ2-5
CASSSRGLAETYEQYF | TGTGCCAGCAGTTCCCGGGGACTAGCGGAAACCTACGAGCAGTACTTC | TRBV6-2/TRBV6-3 | NA | TRBD2 | TRBJ2-7